The 11 T cell receptor beta chains presented below share a single source sample, sequenced in a study of regulatory T cells in long-lasting Graves disease. Construction of the TCR beta libraries employed iRepertoire HTBI primers in conjunction with Arm-PCR of CDR3 regions. TCRdb reprocessed the multiplex PCR reads via MiXCR and lists one record per CDR3 protein. The sample includes about 330,000 distinct CDR3 sequences, roughly 16% seen only once; the top ten take around 20%. Time point described: newly diagnosed GD, antithyroid drugs for less than 3 months. After RNA was extracted from PBMCs, the TCR library was made from it. Separately, the same data were catalogued under a study of T cells in Graves' hyperthyroidism and ophthalmopathy.

The specimen was peripheral blood mononuclear cells (PBMCs), collected at new diagnosis, from a patient treated with antithyroid drugs. The origin of the receptors is a woman aged 18-30 years with Graves disease.

This clonotype was observed at least ten times. The V gene is TRBV27, the J gene TRBJ2-7, with D tentatively TRBD1 (5 bases). This CDR3 is built from 14 residues. Trimming shortened V by 6 bases and J by 1 base, and 13 bases separated the two germline ends. Germline loops: CDR1 MNHEY, CDR2 SMNVEV (reference sequence). DNA of the CDR3: TGTGCCAGCAGCAGCAGGGTACCATCCTACGAGCAGTACTTC. It codes for CASSSRVPSYEQYF.

This clonotype was observed at least ten times. J is TRBJ2-7 and V is TRBV2; D is ambiguous. Looked up from germline, CDR1 is SNHLY and CDR2 is FYNNEI. V shed 4 bases and J shed 3 bases, with 10 bases lying between them. The CDR3 has 13 residues. CDR3 bases: TGTGCCAGCAGTGCTCCATTCGTCTACGAGCAGTACTTC. Translating it yields CASSAPFVYEQYF.

This clonotype was picked up many times. The chain has TRBV3-1 and TRBJ2-7; 7 nucleotides match TRBD2. The CDR3 spans 13 residues. Germline loops: CDR1 LGHDT, CDR2 YNNKEL (reference sequence). V gave up 3 bases and J gave up 6 bases; unmatched junction bases: 5. The CDR3: CASSQLAVGEQYF. As DNA, the CDR3 is TGTGCCAGCAGCCAGCTAGCGGTTGGCGAGCAGTACTTC.

The V and J genes are TRBV6-2 or TRBV6-3 and TRBJ1-3; maybe TRBD1 (5 bases). Germline CDR1 MNHEY, CDR2 SVGEGT. This CDR3 is built from 15 residues. V was clipped by 5 bases and J by 2 bases, with 13 bases between them. CDR3 nucleotide sequence: TGTGCCAGCAGTATAGGGACTCTCACTGGAAACACCATATATTTT. This codes for CASSIGTLTGNTIYF.

This clonotype was seen ten or more times. This chain uses TRBV12-3 or TRBV12-4 with TRBJ1-1, with D perhaps TRBD1 (5 bases). Trimming took off 7 bases at V and 0 bases at J, with 12 bases between the two ends. There are 14 residues in the CDR3. As DNA, the CDR3 is TGTGCCAGCACCGGAGACAGCATGAACACTGAAGCTTTCTTT. It is translated as CASTGDSMNTEAFF.

The rearrangement uses TRBV11-2 and TRBJ2-7; 11 bases align to TRBD1. The germline gives CDR1 SGHAT, CDR2 FQNNGV. The CDR3 has 14 amino acids. J gave up 3 bases and V 5 bases, and 3 bases lay outside the gene matches. This CDR3 is CASSMGTGGYEQYF. CDR3 nucleotides: TGTGCCAGCAGCATGGGGACAGGGGGCTACGAGCAGTACTTC.

This clonotype has just one count. A single base separates this from a much larger clone, so it may be a read error. J is TRBJ1-5 and V is TRBV18, with D perhaps matching TRBD1 (5 bases). CDR1 is KGHSH, CDR2 LQKENI, per germline. The CDR3 is made up of 15 amino acids. The CDR3 region is CASSLTRGFDQPRHF. CDR3 sequence (DNA): TGTGCCAGCTCACTGACAAGGGGCTTCGATCAGCCCCGGCATTTT.

This chain joins TRBV19 and TRBJ2-6, with 9 bases lining up with TRBD2. V lost 3 bases, J lost 0 bases, and 12 bases stayed unmatched. The CDR3 spans 20 residues. Germline CDR1 reads LNHDA; CDR2 reads SQIVND (reference sequence). CDR3 in amino acids: CASSIGPRLAGPSGANVLTF. CDR3 bases: TGTGCCAGTAGTATCGGGCCACGGCTAGCGGGACCCTCTGGGGCCAACGTCCTGACTTTC.

CDR3 bases: TGTGCCAGCAGCTTATCAGGGGGCACACTAGCGGGGGCCTACAATGAGCAGTTCTTC. As protein: CASSLSGGTLAGAYNEQFF. The chain uses TRBV11-2 and TRBJ2-1; 11 nucleotides line up with TRBD2. J was trimmed by 2 bases and V by 2 bases; bases with no gene match: 11. CDR3 length: 19 residues. The germline V gene has CDR1 SGHAT and CDR2 FQNNGV.

The V call is TRBV27, the J call TRBJ2-6; D remains ambiguous. The CDR3 covers 17 residues. Trimming removed 3 bases at V and 1 base at J, with 13 bases between. Germline V lookup: CDR1 MNHEY, CDR2 SMNVEV (reference sequence). CDR3 in DNA: TGTGCCAGCAGTTTGGGTGTCGTTCCGTCTGGGGCCAACGTCCTGACTTTC. As protein: CASSLGVVPSGANVLTF.

This clonotype was detected a few times. This chain uses TRBV20-1 with TRBJ2-3; weak D call: TRBD2 (7 bases). The germline CDR1 and CDR2 sequences are DFQATT and SNEGSKA (reference sequence). The V and J ends lost 6 bases and 5 bases respectively, with 18 bases between them. This CDR3 spans 14 amino acids. The CDR3 DNA reads TGCAGTGCCCCATGGTGGGGGGGCAGAGATACGCAGTATTTT. Protein product: CSAPWWGGRDTQYF.